This entry lists 26 T cell receptor beta chains sequenced from one sample in a study of cytomegalovirus exposure and HLA in healthy donors (dated by TCRdb to between 2016 and 2019). Library method: the immunoSEQ multiplex PCR assay. TCRdb's version of the immuneACCESS table is confined to in-frame rearrangements and falls short of the full clone set. An unresolved V gene accounts for under half of the shortfall where checked; the remainder is of unknown origin. Within this sample are some 250,000 clones, with around 87% of them counted one time only. In total, the top ten clones hold around 1.2% of the sample. Specimen: PBMCs. Receptors were obtained from a woman in her twenties or thirties in good health and CMV-seropositive.

This chain uses TRBV27 with TRBJ1-1; no firm D call. Germline values: CDR1 MNHEY, CDR2 SMNVEV (reference sequence). V lost 5 bases to trimming and J lost 11 bases, with 12 bases between them. There are 11 residues in the CDR3. CDR3 region: CASSAGKRAFF. The CDR3, as DNA: TGTGCCAGCAGTGCCGGAAAGCGGGCTTTCTTT.

The chain carries TRBV5-4 and TRBJ2-1; no clear D gene. V lost 4 bases to trimming and J lost 4 bases, with 15 bases between them. Germline-derived CDR1 and CDR2 are SGHNT and YYREEE (reference sequence). This CDR3 region has 15 residues. Here the CDR3 reads CASSPTTGGYNEQFF. The CDR3 DNA reads as TGTGCCAGCAGCCCGACCACCGGCGGTTACAATGAGCAGTTCTTC.

This clone was observed a single time. The chain employs TRBV6-5 and TRBJ1-1; TRBD1 matches 7 bases. Germline lookup yields CDR1 MNHEY and CDR2 SVGAGI. V dropped 9 bases and J dropped 7; count of bases not matched to a gene: 8. This CDR3 has 12 residues. CDR3 protein: CASRNRGCEAFF. CDR3 nucleotides: TGTGCCAGTAGGAACAGGGGATGTGAAGCTTTCTTT.

The chain uses TRBV27 and TRBJ2-6; D might be TRBD1 (5 bases). This CDR3 comprises 16 residues. Looked up from germline, CDR1 is MNHEY and CDR2 is SMNVEV (reference sequence). The V end lost 4 bases, the J end lost 0 bases, and 10 bases lay between the germline ends. The CDR3: CASSSQATSGANVLTF. The CDR3 coding sequence is TGTGCCAGCAGTTCACAGGCCACCTCTGGGGCCAACGTCCTGACTTTC.

This rearrangement joins TRBV18 to TRBJ2-7, with a weak D call TRBD1 (6 bases). In germline, CDR1 is KGHSH, CDR2 LQKENI. The V end was cut by 2 bases, the J end by 6 bases, with 8 bases between. The CDR3 runs to 12 residues. The CDR3 protein is CASSPAGVEQYF. The CDR3 DNA sequence: TGTGCCAGCTCACCAGCAGGGGTCGAGCAGTACTTC.

A few counts support this clone. The CDR3 sequence is CASSAGTSAESGELFF. DNA of the CDR3: TGTGCCAGCAGCGCGGGGACTAGCGCAGAATCCGGGGAGCTGTTTTTT. This chain uses TRBV7-2 with TRBJ2-2; 10 nucleotides line up with TRBD2. The CDR3 loop spans 16 amino acids. CDR1 is SGHTA, CDR2 FQGNSA, per germline. Trimming at V came to 5 bases and at J to 6 bases, leaving 9 bases not matched to a gene.

The chain recombines TRBV4-2 with TRBJ2-5; tentatively, D is TRBD2 (7 bases). Trimming pared 0 bases from V and 2 bases from J, leaving 16 bases between. CDR1 is LGHNA, CDR2 YNFKEQ, per germline. The CDR3 totals 17 residues. The CDR3: CASSQDWPEGGQETQYF. CDR3 in DNA: TGTGCCAGCAGCCAAGATTGGCCGGAGGGGGGGCAAGAGACCCAGTACTTC.

The chain couples TRBV4-2 to TRBJ2-1; 9 positions agree with TRBD2. CDR3 length: 15 residues. The germline CDR1 and CDR2 sequences are LGHNA and YNFKEQ. The junction had 8 bases not matched to a gene; V was cut back by 0 bases and J by 11 bases. The CDR3 region has the DNA TGTGCCAGCAGCCAAGACGCTCTAGCGGGACTCCAGCAGTTCTTC. This translates into CASSQDALAGLQQFF.

The V and J genes are TRBV30 and TRBJ2-7; maybe TRBD1 (6 bases). Trimming took off 2 bases at V and 3 bases at J, with 8 bases between the two ends. Per the germline V gene, CDR1 is GTSNPN and CDR2 is SVGIG (reference sequence). The CDR3 length is 12 residues. As DNA, the CDR3 is TGTGCCTGGAGTCTACAGGGCTACGAGCAGTACTTC. Translation gives CAWSLQGYEQYF.

The CDR3 nucleotides read TGTGCCAGCAGTTACCTAGGAGCGGGAGGGTACGAGCAGTACTTC. Its translation: CASSYLGAGGYEQYF. This sequence joins TRBV6-5 and TRBJ2-7, with TRBD2 identical over 10 bases. Trimming cost V 2 bases and J 4 bases; bases outside gene matches: 5. Germline V lookup: CDR1 MNHEY, CDR2 SVGAGI. There are 15 residues in the CDR3.

J is TRBJ2-1 and V is TRBV4-1; D ambiguous. The CDR3 has 15 amino acids. Deletions cut 2 bases from V and 3 bases from J, with 11 bases between. Germline V gene sequence: CDR1 MGHRA, CDR2 YSYEKL. CDR3 in DNA: TGCGCCAGCAGCCAAATCGGTGGGCGCTACAATGAGCAGTTCTTC. Encoded protein: CASSQIGGRYNEQFF.

V is TRBV18 and J is TRBJ2-5; a weak D match, TRBD2 (5 bases). The CDR3 loop spans 14 amino acids. Germline V gives CDR1 KGHSH, CDR2 LQKENI. V dropped 0 bases and J dropped 2 bases, with 7 bases sitting between them. CDR3 DNA sequence: TGTGCCAGCTCACCACCCGGGAAGCAAGAGACCCAGTACTTC. This codes for CASSPPGKQETQYF.

The count of this clone is one. The chain combines TRBV4-1 with TRBJ1-2, with TRBD1 identical over 7 bases. Trimming removed 4 bases from V and 8 bases from J; junction bases left unmatched: 13. Germline CDR1 MGHRA, CDR2 YSYEKL. The CDR3 loop spans 15 amino acids. CDR3 amino acids: CASSPGMEGAGGYTF. CDR3 DNA sequence: TGCGCCAGCAGCCCAGGAATGGAGGGGGCGGGGGGCTACACCTTC.

The chain uses TRBV4-2 and TRBJ1-2; D ambiguous. V lost 0 bases to trimming and J lost 10 bases, with 9 bases between them. CDR3 length equals 12 residues. Per the germline V gene, CDR1 is LGHNA and CDR2 is YNFKEQ. CDR3 in amino acids: CASSQDQVAYTF. Written as DNA, the CDR3 is TGTGCCAGCAGCCAAGATCAGGTGGCCTACACCTTC.

V usage is TRBV4-1 and J usage is TRBJ2-1; 9 bases match TRBD2. With V trimmed by 2 bases and J by 5 bases, 7 bases remained unmatched. The CDR3 is made up of 16 amino acids. Germline loops: CDR1 MGHRA, CDR2 YSYEKL. CDR3 loop: CASSQLRLAVNNEQFF. As DNA, the CDR3 is TGCGCCAGCAGCCAACTCAGACTAGCGGTAAACAATGAGCAGTTCTTC.

Worth noting for this clone: A much larger clone sits a single nucleotide away, making a read error possible. V and J are TRBV5-4 and TRBJ2-7, with 8 bases matching TRBD1. This CDR3 is built from 12 residues. CDR1 and CDR2 (germline): SGHNT, YYREEE (reference sequence). Germline trimming cut 4 bases from V and 3 bases from J; bases unmatched to any gene: 0. The CDR3 spells CASSGQGYEQYF. CDR3 in DNA: TGTGCCAGCAGCGGACAGGGCTACGAGCAGTACTTC.

A single count supports this clone. The rearrangement links TRBV19 to TRBJ2-4; weak D call: TRBD1 (6 bases). The CDR3 covers 13 residues. V shed 5 bases and J shed 7 bases, with 12 bases lying between them. CDR1 is LNHDA and CDR2 is SQIVND in the germline V gene (reference sequence). CDR3 protein: CASSQQGRNIQYF. CDR3 bases: TGTGCCAGTAGTCAACAGGGTAGGAACATTCAGTACTTC. Variable domain in full (rest from reference TRBV19 and TRBJ2-4): DGGITQSPKYLFRKEGQNVTLSCEQNLNHDAMYWYRQDPGQGLRLIYYSQIVNDFQKGDIAEGYSVSREKKESFPLTVTSAQKNPTAFYLCASSQQGRNIQYFGAGTRLSVL.

The rearrangement joins TRBV10-2 to TRBJ1-1, with 9 positions matching TRBD1. Germline loops: CDR1 WSHSY, CDR2 SAAADI. The length of the CDR3 is 12 residues. The junction had 2 bases not matched to a gene; V was cut back by 6 bases and J by 6 bases. CDR3 amino acids: CASSTGGSEAFF. In DNA, the CDR3 is TGCGCCAGCAGCACAGGGGGCTCTGAAGCTTTCTTT.

This chain links TRBV5-1 with TRBJ1-2; D is uncertain. CDR1 and CDR2 (germline): SGHRS, YFSETQ. Trimming removed 0 bases at V and 0 bases at J, with 6 bases between. This CDR3 is built from 14 residues. DNA of the CDR3: TGCGCCAGCAGCTTGGACAGCACTAACTATGGCTACACCTTC. It encodes CASSLDSTNYGYTF.

The gene calls are TRBV18 and TRBJ2-7; 10 positions agree with TRBD2. Germline V gene data show CDR1 as KGHSH and CDR2 as LQKENI. The CDR3 sequence is 13 residues long. The V and J ends lost 4 bases and 4 bases, in that order; junction bases with no gene match: 1. DNA for the CDR3: TGTGCCAGCTCACAACTAGCGGGGTACGAGCAGTACTTC. This gives the protein CASSQLAGYEQYF.

In this sample, this clone turned up once. The rearrangement uses TRBV5-1 and TRBJ1-5; 7 nucleotides match TRBD1. CDR3 size: 16 residues. V lost 0 bases to trimming and J lost 5 bases; unmatched junction nucleotides: 8. Germline values: CDR1 SGHRS, CDR2 YFSETQ. CDR3 region: CASSLAGGDRHQPQHF. DNA of the CDR3: TGCGCCAGCAGCTTGGCAGGGGGTGATCGACATCAGCCCCAGCATTTT. The variable domain in full, with the rest retrieved from reference TRBV5-1 and TRBJ1-5, is KAGVTQTPRYLIKTRGQQVTLSCSPISGHRSVSWYQQTPGQGLQFLFEYFSETQRNKGNFPGRFSGRQFSNSRSEMNVSTLELGDSALYLCASSLAGGDRHQPQHFGDGTRLSIL.

The chain carries TRBV7-6 and TRBJ1-1; TRBD1 aligns across 8 bases. J was trimmed by 4 bases and V by 1 base; bases with no gene match: 11. Germline CDR1 and CDR2: SGHVS and FNYEAQ. This CDR3 comprises 17 residues. The CDR3 sequence: CASSLVGQGAWGTEAFF. The CDR3 DNA follows: TGTGCCAGCAGCTTAGTAGGGCAGGGGGCTTGGGGCACTGAAGCTTTCTTT. The full variable domain, with the rest looked up from reference TRBV7-6 and TRBJ1-1, is GAGVSQSPRYKVTKRGQDVALRCDPISGHVSLYWYRQALGQGPEFLTYFNYEAQQDKSGLPNDRFSAERPEGSISTLTIQRTEQRDSAMYRCASSLVGQGAWGTEAFFGQGTRLTVV.

The chain links TRBV5-1 to TRBJ1-3; 7 nucleotides line up with TRBD1. In germline, CDR1 is SGHRS, CDR2 YFSETQ. This CDR3 comprises 16 residues. The V and J ends lost 4 bases and 0 bases, in that order; junction bases with no gene match: 7. CDR3 nucleotides: TGCGCCAGCAGCCCTGGGACAGAATACTCTGGAAACACCATATATTTT. Encoded protein: CASSPGTEYSGNTIYF.

The chain combines TRBV18 with TRBJ2-7; D may be TRBD2 (5 bases). CDR1 KGHSH and CDR2 LQKENI come from the germline V gene. The CDR3 is 14 amino acids. V was clipped by 3 bases and J by 3 bases, with 12 bases between them. The CDR3 nucleotides read TGTGCCAGCTCACCGGGATCGGGAATCTACGAGCAGTACTTC. This translates into CASSPGSGIYEQYF.

The chain couples TRBV29-1 to TRBJ2-1; 7 bases agree with TRBD1. CDR3 length: 13 residues. From germline, CDR1 is SQVTM and CDR2 ANQGSEA. V was pared by 7 bases and J by 0 bases, with 3 bases of the junction left unmatched. The CDR3 sequence: CSAGTVSYNEQFF. CDR3 DNA sequence: TGCAGCGCCGGGACAGTCTCCTACAATGAGCAGTTCTTC.

The chain is built from TRBV10-3 and TRBJ2-5; 7 nucleotides agree with TRBD1. CDR1 and CDR2 from the germline V gene are ENHRY and SYGVKD. Trimming took 3 bases from V and 2 from J; bases not matched to a gene: 9. The CDR3 consists of 16 residues. CDR3 region: CAISDPDRTVQETQYF. The DNA of the CDR3 is TGTGCCATCAGTGATCCGGACAGGACGGTACAAGAGACCCAGTACTTC.